This T cell receptor beta chain appears in the sequencing data of a study of a mutant IDH1 vaccine in newly diagnosed glioma (dated by TCRdb to the early 2020s). Turning to the overall study: In the chemotherapy-containing groups, vaccination started alongside temozolomide cycles, whereas in patients who had radiotherapy alone it started 4-6 weeks after radiotherapy. Before enrollment, most patients had been given radiochemotherapy with temozolomide as standard therapy, while the rest had received either radiotherapy alone or temozolomide alone. Visit V12 was the week-35 safety follow-up and visit V13 was the week-47 end of study. Longitudinal TCRB deep sequencing was done for some 26 treated patients, wherever samples were available for exploratory analyses. Six visits were used for peripheral blood collection: V03 (baseline), V05, V07, V10, V12 and V13. Of the roughly 33 treated patients, 62.5% were male and about 40% were female, and a mean age of 40.4 years was recorded. What the authors observed across the whole study: Pseudoprogression appeared unrelated to alterations in the top peripheral T cell clonotypes detected by TCRB sequencing. Selection of PBMC samples for TCRB deep sequencing was based on availability. Immune responses induced by the vaccine were seen in over 90% of patients across multiple MHC alleles. According to the authors, sample limitations meant that analyses of patient blood samples could not be reproduced.

The method behind the library was the immunoSEQ multiplex PCR assay. Rearranged TCR beta chain sequences were amplified with the hsTCRB Kit following the manufacturer's protocol. An Illumina MiSeq was used to sequence the TCRB libraries. For the original study's pipeline: The proprietary platform of the kit vendor was used for demultiplexing, trimming and gene mapping. TCRdb carries this immuneACCESS record with in-frame sequences only. Its versions omit some clonotypes, under half of them owing to an unresolved V gene in the studies checked, with the rest unexplained. V and J calls and clone size are given by that table; D and trimming were obtained from the DNA. The table for this sample lists fewer than 85,000 clones; roughly four fifths of them were counted only once. The ten largest clones capture 4% to 5.5% of the sample. V is cut back by 2 bases and J by 5 bases, with 5 bases in the junction unmatched. Including the terminal cysteine and phenylalanine, the CDR3 comprises 15 residues. The read is trimmed to its CDR3 DNA, 45 bases read in frame from base 1. The germline V gene specifies SGHVS as CDR1 and FNYEAQ as CDR2.

In the paper's terms, the time point label means: week 47, end of study. Each vaccine dose was 300 ug of a 20-mer mutant IDH1 peptide in Montanide, given subcutaneously with topical imiquimod. Patients were given eight vaccinations, in weeks 1, 3, 5, 7, 11, 15, 19 and 23, which matched visits V03 through V10. Newly diagnosed WHO grade 3 or 4 IDH1-mutant astrocytomas showing loss of nuclear ATRX were present in the donors. The samples were drawn from NOA16, a multicentre, single-arm, open-label phase I trial in Germany that tested a mutant IDH1 peptide vaccine in humans for the first time. The DNeasy Blood and Tissue Kit was used to extract genomic DNA from EDTA blood for TCRB sequencing. A remark on this clone: The antigen it recognizes is unknown. Base quality data are lacking; no much larger clone is found one base away.

This sequence originates from a man in his forties or fifties with glioma. The sequencing used PBMCs, collected from a glioma patient whose treatment included an IDH1 peptide vaccine. The rearranged chain carries TRBV7-6 and TRBJ2-5, with TRBD2 identical over 10 junction bases. The CDR3 here reads CASSLPGLAKETQYF. The bases read TGTGCCAGCAGCTTACCGGGACTAGCGAAGGAGACCCAGTACTTC.